These 27 T cell receptor beta chains were sequenced from one sample in a study of T cell clones after liver transplantation. Sequenced by immunoSEQ multiplex PCR; TCRdb stores in-frame clones only, minus some. The sample has tens of thousands of clones; 60% to 80% are singletons. Sequences were derived from CD4+ T cells from blood, sampled before liver transplant. The receptors stem from a human donor who received a liver transplant.

This clone was recorded a few times. The chain links TRBV28 to TRBJ2-7; TRBD2 might be the D (5 bases). The CDR3 spans 13 residues. Germline values: CDR1 MDHEN, CDR2 SYDVKM. V shed 3 bases and J shed 0 bases, with 6 bases lying between them. The CDR3 DNA reads TGTGCCAGCAGTTTGGGAGCCTCCTACGAGCAGTACTTC. Translation gives CASSLGASYEQYF. The complete variable domain, with remaining parts taken from reference TRBV28 and TRBJ2-7, reads DVKVTQSSRYLVKRTGEKVFLECVQDMDHENMFWYRQDPGLGLRLIYFSYDVKMKEKGDIPEGYSVSREKKERFSLILESASTNQTSMYLCASSLGASYEQYFGPGTRLTVT.

The J gene is TRBJ2-2, the V gene TRBV7-9, with D tentatively TRBD1 (6 bases). The length of the CDR3 is 14 residues. From germline, CDR1 is SEHNR and CDR2 FQNEAQ (reference sequence). V was cut by 4 bases and J by 4 bases, with 10 bases left in between. CDR3 in amino acids: CASSSPGATGELFF. In DNA, the CDR3 is TGTGCCAGCAGCTCTCCAGGGGCCACCGGGGAGCTGTTTTTT.

The rearrangement joins TRBV5-4 to TRBJ2-6; D gene unclear. The germline V gene has CDR1 SGHNT and CDR2 YYREEE (reference sequence). The CDR3 contains 14 residues. With 6 bases removed from V and 0 bases from J, the gap between germline ends came to 7 bases. This CDR3 is CASIQFSGANVLTF. The CDR3 DNA is TGTGCCAGCATACAATTCTCTGGGGCCAACGTCCTGACTTTC. The full variable domain, rest sourced from reference TRBV5-4 and TRBJ2-6, is ETGVTQSPTHLIKTRGQQVTLRCSSQSGHNTVSWYQQALGQGPQFIFQYYREEENGRGNFPPRFSGLQFPNYSSELNVNALELDDSALYLCASIQFSGANVLTFGAGSRLTVL.

This chain uses TRBV7-2 with TRBJ2-3, with a possible D match to TRBD2 (6 bases). Trimming cost V 2 bases and J 2 bases, with 11 bases left between them. In germline, CDR1 is SGHTA, CDR2 FQGNSA. The CDR3 contains 15 residues. CDR3 in DNA: TGTGCCAGCAGCTTATCGGGACTGCACACAGATACGCAGTATTTT. It codes for CASSLSGLHTDTQYF.

The chain carries TRBV15 and TRBJ2-3; TRBD2 aligns across 11 bases. The CDR3 contains 18 residues. Germline V gene data show CDR1 as LNHNV and CDR2 as YYDKDF (reference sequence). J was trimmed by 2 bases and V by 1 base; bases with no gene match: 8. CDR3 sequence (DNA): TGTGCCACCAGCAGAGCCCCTTCTAGCGGGGGGACCACAGATACGCAGTATTTT. Translating gives CATSRAPSSGGTTDTQYF.

This clone was seen repeatedly, ten times or more. This sequence joins TRBV7-3 and TRBJ2-2; TRBD1 matches at 10 bases. Losses at the gene ends were 4 bases for V and 5 bases for J; bases not matched to a gene: 4. Germline assignment: CDR1 SGHTA and CDR2 FQGTGA. The CDR3 contains 15 residues. The CDR3 DNA sequence: TGTGCCAGCAGCTCCGGACAGGGGGGTACCGGGGAGCTGTTTTTT. This codes for CASSSGQGGTGELFF.

V gene TRBV5-1 combines with J gene TRBJ2-1, with D possibly matching TRBD1 (6 bases). Germline assignment: CDR1 SGHRS and CDR2 YFSETQ. The CDR3 totals 18 residues. Deletions cut 2 bases from V and 3 bases from J, with 21 bases between. The CDR3 DNA reads TGCGCCAGCAGCTTTAATCCCCCTGGACAGAGCCTCTACAATGAGCAGTTCTTC. Protein sequence: CASSFNPPGQSLYNEQFF.

The rearrangement links TRBV27 to TRBJ2-7; tentative D call: TRBD2 (6 bases). The CDR3 covers 14 residues. V shed 2 bases and J shed 2 bases, with 10 bases lying between them. Germline assignment: CDR1 MNHEY and CDR2 SMNVEV (reference sequence). The CDR3 region is CASSLGGNAYEQYF. The CDR3 DNA reads TGTGCCAGCAGTTTAGGAGGGAATGCCTACGAGCAGTACTTC.

J is TRBJ2-1 and V is TRBV4-2; TRBD2 matches at 12 bases. Germline CDR1 LGHNA, CDR2 YNFKEQ. The ends lost 3 bases at V and 7 bases at J; junction bases unmatched: 7. The CDR3 is 16 residues long. CDR3 nucleotides: TGTGCCAGCAGCCAGACACTAGCGGGGGGTGGGAATGAGCAGTTCTTC. Protein product: CASSQTLAGGGNEQFF.

This clone was counted only a few times. The V gene is TRBV4-1, the J gene TRBJ1-4; 8 nucleotides align to TRBD1. The CDR3 length is 14 residues. The germline V gene encodes CDR1 MGHRA and CDR2 YSYEKL. The trim removed 3 bases at V and 4 bases at J, leaving 1 base unmatched. The CDR3 coding sequence is TGCGCCAGCAGCCAGGACAGGGTTAATGAAAAACTGTTTTTT. The encoded protein is CASSQDRVNEKLFF.

The chain couples TRBV5-1 to TRBJ1-1; unclear D gene. The CDR3 has 16 amino acids. Trimming took 2 bases from V and 0 from J, leaving 14 bases between them. Germline loops: CDR1 SGHRS, CDR2 YFSETQ. In DNA, the CDR3 is TGCGCCAGCAGCTTCGTCACGGGAAGCATGAACACTGAAGCTTTCTTT. Translating gives CASSFVTGSMNTEAFF.

Only a few counts were recorded for this clone. The CDR3 coding sequence is TGTGCCAGCAGCTCCAGGGTCAGGGGTAGCAATCAGCCCCAGCATTTT. This translates into CASSSRVRGSNQPQHF. V and J are TRBV7-2 and TRBJ1-5; a possible D gene is TRBD1 (6 bases). Germline loops: CDR1 SGHTA, CDR2 FQGNSA. The length of the CDR3 is 16 residues. V was cut by 4 bases and J by 0 bases, with 13 bases left in between.

In its sample, this clone was seen once. V and J are TRBV28 and TRBJ1-3; 8 positions match TRBD1. V was clipped by 8 bases and J by 2 bases; unmatched bases: 5. The CDR3 runs 14 residues. Per the germline V gene, CDR1 is MDHEN and CDR2 is SYDVKM. The CDR3 reads CASGQGTAGNTIYF. In nucleotides, the CDR3 is TGTGCCAGCGGACAGGGAACCGCTGGAAACACCATATATTTT.

The CDR3 sequence is CASSTGGNTEAFF. DNA for the CDR3: TGTGCCAGCTCCACAGGGGGGAACACTGAAGCTTTCTTT. The chain links TRBV7-8 to TRBJ1-1, with 8 bases identical to TRBD1. CDR3 length equals 13 residues. The germline V gene has CDR1 SGHVS and CDR2 FQNEAQ. V lost 8 bases and J lost 1; bases outside the gene matches: 3.

The V call is TRBV5-4, the J call TRBJ1-6, with D unclear. Germline loops: CDR1 SGHNT, CDR2 YYREEE (reference sequence). Trimming left V 4 bases short and J 10 bases short, with 18 bases between. This CDR3 is built from 15 residues. The CDR3 loop is CASSPDSGRGSPLHF. CDR3 nucleotides: TGTGCCAGCAGCCCTGATAGTGGTAGAGGATCACCCCTCCACTTT.

The chain carries TRBV7-8 and TRBJ1-3, with 10 bases aligning to TRBD1. V gave up 4 bases and J gave up 6 bases; unmatched junction bases: 3. This CDR3 spans 14 amino acids. Germline V gives CDR1 SGHVS, CDR2 FQNEAQ. The CDR3 region has the DNA TGTGCCAGCAGCTCCGGGACAGGGGAAAACACCATATATTTT. As protein: CASSSGTGENTIYF.

The CDR3 sequence: CASRRAGLNTEAFF. CDR3 coding DNA: TGTGCCAGCAGGCGGGCGGGGTTGAACACTGAAGCTTTCTTT. This chain uses TRBV6-1 with TRBJ1-1; D is unresolved. The CDR3 runs to 14 residues. In germline, CDR1 is MNHNS, CDR2 SASEGT. V was clipped by 6 bases and J by 0 bases, with 11 bases between them.

This chain uses TRBV5-1 with TRBJ2-2; D is ambiguous. The V gene lost 2 bases and the J gene lost 4 bases, with 15 bases spanning the gap. The CDR3 sequence is 16 residues long. Per the germline V gene, CDR1 is SGHRS and CDR2 is YFSETQ. The CDR3 DNA reads TGCGCCAGCAGCTTACCGGAAAAATGGGCCACCGGGGAGCTGTTTTTT. Protein sequence: CASSLPEKWATGELFF.

The CDR3 spells CASSLEGTGGYDTIYF. The CDR3, as DNA: TGCGCCAGCAGCTTGGAAGGGACAGGGGGCTATGACACCATATATTTT. The chain joins TRBV5-1 to TRBJ1-3; 12 bases are a match to TRBD1. J lost 8 bases, V lost 0 bases, and 6 bases had no gene match. CDR1 is SGHRS and CDR2 is YFSETQ in the germline V gene. This CDR3 is 16 amino acids long.

This clone was seen once. The chain carries TRBV2 and TRBJ1-6; maybe TRBD1 (6 bases). Germline V lookup: CDR1 SNHLY, CDR2 FYNNEI. This CDR3 is 15 amino acids long. With 7 bases removed from V and 5 bases from J, the gap between germline ends came to 15 bases. Here the CDR3 DNA reads TGTGCCAGCACCTCGAGGGGGTTGGATAATTCACCCCTCCACTTT. Protein product: CASTSRGLDNSPLHF.

The chain has TRBV7-2 and TRBJ2-1; D is uncertain. There are 14 residues in the CDR3. The V and J ends lost 2 bases and 3 bases respectively, with 8 bases between them. The germline V gene has CDR1 SGHTA and CDR2 FQGNSA. CDR3: CASSLTSVYNEQFF. CDR3 bases: TGTGCCAGCAGCTTAACATCAGTCTACAATGAGCAGTTCTTC.

The rearrangement links TRBV7-2 to TRBJ2-7, with D possibly TRBD2 on 6 matching bases. V gave up 5 bases and J gave up 7 bases, with 18 bases separating them. This CDR3 spans 14 amino acids. Germline lookup yields CDR1 SGHTA and CDR2 FQGNSA. Here the CDR3 reads CASSGSGGLGEQYF. The DNA of the CDR3 is TGTGCCAGCAGCGGCAGCGGAGGGCTGGGGGAGCAGTACTTC.

J is TRBJ1-2 and V is TRBV10-2, with 9 bases aligning to TRBD1. Losses at the gene ends were 3 bases for V and 7 bases for J; bases not matched to a gene: 3. The germline gives CDR1 WSHSY, CDR2 SAAADI. This CDR3 contains 13 residues. CDR3 region: CASSEQGASGYTF. The DNA for the CDR3 is TGCGCCAGCAGTGAACAGGGGGCAAGTGGCTACACCTTC.

The chain uses TRBV10-1 and TRBJ1-5; D is unclear. CDR1 WNHNN and CDR2 SYGVQD come from the germline V gene (reference sequence). The CDR3 is 13 residues long. The V gene lost 3 bases and the J gene lost 2 bases, with 5 bases spanning the gap. CDR3 residues: CASSDQGNQPQHF. CDR3 nucleotides: TGCGCCAGCAGTGACCAGGGCAATCAGCCCCAGCATTTT.

Points on this clone: Distinct nucleotide sequences in the sample also encode this CDR3. The rearrangement links TRBV5-1 to TRBJ1-5; the match to TRBD1 covers 9 bases. The CDR3 length is 13 residues. Trimming took 0 bases from V and 8 from J; bases not matched to a gene: 0. CDR1 is SGHRS, CDR2 YFSETQ, per germline. As DNA, the CDR3 is TGCGCCAGCAGCTTGGGACAGGGGGAGCCCCAGCATTTT. It is translated as CASSLGQGEPQHF.

The rearrangement joins TRBV28 to TRBJ1-2, with 8 nucleotides matching TRBD1. The CDR3 is 15 amino acids. The trim removed 3 bases at V and 12 bases at J, leaving 15 bases unmatched. Germline values: CDR1 MDHEN, CDR2 SYDVKM. CDR3 coding DNA: TGTGCCAGCAGTTTGCTCGGGACAGGACAAACCCAGCACACCTTC. Translation: CASSLLGTGQTQHTF.

V gene TRBV5-1 combines with J gene TRBJ1-1; TRBD1 might be the D (6 bases). The CDR3 is made up of 13 amino acids. In germline, CDR1 is SGHRS, CDR2 YFSETQ. Trimming left V 5 bases short and J 4 bases short, with 12 bases between. CDR3 region: CASSPNRATEAFF. The DNA for the CDR3 is TGCGCCAGCAGTCCCAACAGGGCCACTGAAGCTTTCTTT.